This T cell receptor beta chain was documented in a study of molecular identifiers for immune sequencing clone quantification. Study information: Replicates involved a five-way split of RNA from about 19,000 or 110,000 naive CD8 cells, with sequencing of four. General study points: Amid some 1 million naive cells, spiked Jurkat TCR RNA from one cell was reportedly still detectable. Highly expanded clones may be undercounted when identical TCR molecules share barcodes.

MiXCR, applied by TCRdb to the PCR reads, yields one record per CDR3 protein. Of about 8,300 distinct CDR3 sequences in the sample, about 32% are singletons; the top ten hold approximately 5.6%. The table lists this clonotype with a few counts. Its antigen is not known. The sequenced material came from naive CD8+ T cells from blood, with Jurkat cell RNA spiked in. The subset denotes: FACS-sorted CD8+CD4-CCR7+CD45RA+ naive T cells. The sequence was collected from a human donor in good health. Some libraries in this study had Jurkat cell RNA spiked in.

For the CDR3, the DNA is TGTGCCAGCAGCGAACGCCTGCGGACCGGGGAGCTGTTTTTT. Amino acids: CASSERLRTGELFF. The chain uses TRBV7-2 and TRBJ2-2; D uncertain. The CDR3 has 14 amino acids. The V gene's germline CDR1 is SGHTA and CDR2 FQGNSA. The V end lost 5 bases, the J end lost 5 bases, and 12 bases lay between the germline ends.